This TCR beta chain was recovered during a study of blood T cell repertoires in COVID-19. Study overall: COVID-19 samples from acute and convalescent phases originated in the United States, Italy and Spain.

The CDR3 is 16 amino acids. Germline V gene lookup returns CDR1 ENHRY and CDR2 SYGVKD. V was clipped by 2 bases and J by 0 bases; unmatched bases: 2. Original processing notes: How many nucleated cells were present was estimated from reference gene primer amplification. Profiling relied on immunoSEQ multiplex PCR, and the TCRdb table lists in-frame clones only, not all of them. The DNA was the basis for D and trimming; V, J and clone size are from that table. There are fewer than 250,000 clones in the sample; approximately 83% occur only once, and 7.4% lies in the top ten. The sample taken for sequencing was peripheral blood. The TCR comes from a woman aged 45 to 65 with acute or convalescent COVID-19. The chain couples TRBV10-3 to TRBJ2-7; 12 bases are a match to TRBD2. CDR3 residues: CAISETSGRSSYEQYF. Here the CDR3 DNA reads TGTGCCATCAGTGAGACTAGCGGGAGGTCCTCCTACGAGCAGTACTTC.